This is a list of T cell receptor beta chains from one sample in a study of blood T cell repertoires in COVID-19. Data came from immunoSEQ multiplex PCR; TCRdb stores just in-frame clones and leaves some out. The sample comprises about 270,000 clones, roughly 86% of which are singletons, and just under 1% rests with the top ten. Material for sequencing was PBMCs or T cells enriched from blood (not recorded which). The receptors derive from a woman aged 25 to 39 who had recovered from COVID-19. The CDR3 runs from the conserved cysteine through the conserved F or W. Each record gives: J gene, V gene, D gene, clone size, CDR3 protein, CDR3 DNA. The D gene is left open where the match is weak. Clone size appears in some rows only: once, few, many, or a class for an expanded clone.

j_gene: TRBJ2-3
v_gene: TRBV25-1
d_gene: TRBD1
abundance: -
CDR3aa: CASSEWLDRGPRPGTQYF
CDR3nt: TGTGCCAGCAGTGAGTGGTTAGACAGGGGGCCCCGTCCCGGTACGCAGTATTTT

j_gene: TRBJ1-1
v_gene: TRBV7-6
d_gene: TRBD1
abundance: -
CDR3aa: CASSLLQGMNTEAFF
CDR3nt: TGTGCCAGCAGCTTATTACAGGGGATGAACACTGAAGCTTTCTTT

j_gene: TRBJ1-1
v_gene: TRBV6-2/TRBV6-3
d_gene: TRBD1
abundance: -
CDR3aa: CASSEGQVVLAEAFF
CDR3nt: TGTGCCAGCAGCGAGGGACAGGTTGTTTTGGCTGAAGCTTTCTTT

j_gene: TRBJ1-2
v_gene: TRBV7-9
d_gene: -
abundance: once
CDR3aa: CASSDPGQIFNYGYTF
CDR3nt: TGTGCCAGCAGCGACCCCGGACAGATTTTTAACTATGGCTACACCTTC

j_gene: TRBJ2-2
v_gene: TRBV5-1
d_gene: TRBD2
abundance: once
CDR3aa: CASSRRAGGPVGELFF
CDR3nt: TGCGCCAGCAGCCGGCGGGCGGGAGGGCCTGTCGGGGAGCTGTTTTTT

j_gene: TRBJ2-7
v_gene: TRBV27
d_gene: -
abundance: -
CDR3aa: CASTTGLAPYEQYF
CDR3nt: TGTGCCAGCACAACCGGACTGGCCCCCTACGAGCAGTACTTC

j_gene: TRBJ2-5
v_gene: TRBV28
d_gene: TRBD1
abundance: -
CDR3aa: CASSPIPEGARGETQYF
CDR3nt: TGTGCCAGCAGTCCGATCCCCGAGGGGGCGCGAGGGGAGACCCAGTACTTC

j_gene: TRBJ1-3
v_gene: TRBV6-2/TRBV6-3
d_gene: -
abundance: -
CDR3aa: CASSVSSTDFGNTIYF
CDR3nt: TGTGCCAGCAGTGTATCCTCGACAGATTTTGGAAACACCATATATTTT

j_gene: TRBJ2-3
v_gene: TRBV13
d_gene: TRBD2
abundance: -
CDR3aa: CASSLGGTSGGLSAQYF
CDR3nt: TGTGCCAGCAGCTTAGGCGGAACTAGCGGGGGACTCAGTGCGCAGTATTTT

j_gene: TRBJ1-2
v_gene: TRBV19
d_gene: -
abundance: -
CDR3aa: CASRSGYGYTF
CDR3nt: TGTGCCAGTAGGTCCGGCTATGGCTACACCTTC